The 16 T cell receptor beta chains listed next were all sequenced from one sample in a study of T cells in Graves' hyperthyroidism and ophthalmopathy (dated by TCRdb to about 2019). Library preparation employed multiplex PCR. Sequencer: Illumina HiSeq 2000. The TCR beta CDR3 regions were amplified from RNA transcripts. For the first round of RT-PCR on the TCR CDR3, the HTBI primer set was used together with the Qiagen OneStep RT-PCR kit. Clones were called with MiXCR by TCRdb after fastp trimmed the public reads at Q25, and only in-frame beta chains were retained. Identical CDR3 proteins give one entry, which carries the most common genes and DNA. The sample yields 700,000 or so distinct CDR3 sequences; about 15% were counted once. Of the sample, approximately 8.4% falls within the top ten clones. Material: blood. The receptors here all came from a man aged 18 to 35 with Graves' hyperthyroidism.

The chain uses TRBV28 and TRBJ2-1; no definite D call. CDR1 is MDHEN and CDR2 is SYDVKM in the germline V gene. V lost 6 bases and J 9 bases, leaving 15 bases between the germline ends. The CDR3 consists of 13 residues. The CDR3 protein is CASSTYRLFEQFF. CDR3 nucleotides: TGTGCCAGCAGCACTTATCGGTTATTTGAGCAGTTCTTC.

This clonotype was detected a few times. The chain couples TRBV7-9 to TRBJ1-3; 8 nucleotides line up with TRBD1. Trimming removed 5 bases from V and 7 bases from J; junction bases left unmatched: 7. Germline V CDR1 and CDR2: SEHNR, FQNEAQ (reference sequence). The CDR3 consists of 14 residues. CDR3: CASSLTDRANTIYF. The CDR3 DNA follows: TGTGCCAGCAGCCTCACGGACAGGGCGAACACCATATATTTT.

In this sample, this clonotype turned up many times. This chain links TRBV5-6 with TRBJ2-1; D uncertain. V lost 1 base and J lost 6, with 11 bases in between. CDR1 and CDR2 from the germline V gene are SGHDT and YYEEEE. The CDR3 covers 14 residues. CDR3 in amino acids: CASSLMGRSNEQFF. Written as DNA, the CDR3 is TGTGCCAGCAGCTTGATGGGCAGAAGCAATGAGCAGTTCTTC.

The DNA of the CDR3 is TGCAGTGCTAGGGGGGGGGGGCTTGAGACCCAGTACTTC. Protein sequence: CSARGGGLETQYF. V and J are TRBV20-1 and TRBJ2-5; D is possibly TRBD2 (7 bases). CDR1 and CDR2 from the germline V gene are DFQATT and SNEGSKA (reference sequence). The V gene lost 3 bases and the J gene lost 5 bases, with 13 bases spanning the gap. The CDR3 contains 13 residues.

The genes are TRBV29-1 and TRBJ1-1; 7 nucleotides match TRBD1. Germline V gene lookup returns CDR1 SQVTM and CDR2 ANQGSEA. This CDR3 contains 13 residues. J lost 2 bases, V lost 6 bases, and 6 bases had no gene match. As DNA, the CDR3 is TGCAGCGTCCGCTCAGGGGGTAACACTGAAGCTTTCTTT. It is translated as CSVRSGGNTEAFF.

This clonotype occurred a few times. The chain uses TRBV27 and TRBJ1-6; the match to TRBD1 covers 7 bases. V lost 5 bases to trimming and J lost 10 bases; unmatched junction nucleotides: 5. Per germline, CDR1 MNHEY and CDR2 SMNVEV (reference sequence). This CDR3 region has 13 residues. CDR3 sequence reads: CASSATGVSPLHF. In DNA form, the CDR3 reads TGTGCCAGCAGTGCCACAGGGGTCTCACCCCTCCACTTT.

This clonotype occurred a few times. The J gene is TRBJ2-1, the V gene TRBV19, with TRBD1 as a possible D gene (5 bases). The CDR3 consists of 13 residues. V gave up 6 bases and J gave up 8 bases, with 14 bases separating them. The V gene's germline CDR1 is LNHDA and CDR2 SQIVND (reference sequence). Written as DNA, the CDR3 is TGTGCCAGTAGATCCACCCTAGGGGATGAGCAGTTCTTC. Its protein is CASRSTLGDEQFF.

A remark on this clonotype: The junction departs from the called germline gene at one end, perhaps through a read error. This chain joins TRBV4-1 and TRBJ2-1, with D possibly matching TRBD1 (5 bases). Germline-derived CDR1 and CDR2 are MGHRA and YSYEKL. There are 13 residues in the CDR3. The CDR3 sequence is CASSQTQGHEQFF. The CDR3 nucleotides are TGTGCCAGCAGCCAAACTCAGGGTCATGAGCAGTTCTTC.

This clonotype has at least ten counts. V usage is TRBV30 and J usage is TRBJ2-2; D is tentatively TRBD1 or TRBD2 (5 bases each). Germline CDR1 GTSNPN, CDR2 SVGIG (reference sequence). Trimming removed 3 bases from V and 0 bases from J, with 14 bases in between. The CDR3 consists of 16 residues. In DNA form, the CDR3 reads TGTGCCTGGAGAGGGGACGGGGAAACGAACACCGGGGAGCTGTTTTTT. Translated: CAWRGDGETNTGELFF.

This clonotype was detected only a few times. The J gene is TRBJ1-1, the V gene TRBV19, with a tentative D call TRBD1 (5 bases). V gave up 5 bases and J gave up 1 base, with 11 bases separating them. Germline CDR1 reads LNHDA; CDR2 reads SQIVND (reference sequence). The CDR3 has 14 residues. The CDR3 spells CASSPRQRNTEAFF. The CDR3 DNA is TGTGCCAGTAGTCCAAGACAGAGGAACACTGAAGCTTTCTTT.

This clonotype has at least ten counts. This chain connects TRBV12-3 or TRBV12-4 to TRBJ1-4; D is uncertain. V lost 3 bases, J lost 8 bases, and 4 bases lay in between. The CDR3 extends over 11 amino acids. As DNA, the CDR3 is TGTGCCAGCAGTTTTAACGAAAAACTGTTTTTT. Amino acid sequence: CASSFNEKLFF.

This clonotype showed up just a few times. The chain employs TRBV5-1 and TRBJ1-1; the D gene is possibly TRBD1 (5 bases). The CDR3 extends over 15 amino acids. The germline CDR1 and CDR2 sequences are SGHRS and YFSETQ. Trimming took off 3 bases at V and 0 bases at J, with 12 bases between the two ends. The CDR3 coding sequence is TGCGCCAGCAGCTCGGCAGGGTTCATGAACACTGAAGCTTTCTTT. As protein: CASSSAGFMNTEAFF.

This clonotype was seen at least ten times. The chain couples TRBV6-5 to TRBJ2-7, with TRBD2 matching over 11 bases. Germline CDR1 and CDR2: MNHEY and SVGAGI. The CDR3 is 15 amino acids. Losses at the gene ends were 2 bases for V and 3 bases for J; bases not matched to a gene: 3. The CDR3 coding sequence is TGTGCCAGCAGTTACGGGACTAGCGGAGGCTACGAGCAGTACTTC. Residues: CASSYGTSGGYEQYF.

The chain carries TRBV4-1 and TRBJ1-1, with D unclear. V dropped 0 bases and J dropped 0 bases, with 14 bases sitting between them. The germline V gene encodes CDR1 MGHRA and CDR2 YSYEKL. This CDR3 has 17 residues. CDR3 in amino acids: CASSQDRTLVVNTEAFF. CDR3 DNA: TGCGCCAGCAGCCAAGATAGGACTTTGGTGGTGAACACTGAAGCTTTCTTT.

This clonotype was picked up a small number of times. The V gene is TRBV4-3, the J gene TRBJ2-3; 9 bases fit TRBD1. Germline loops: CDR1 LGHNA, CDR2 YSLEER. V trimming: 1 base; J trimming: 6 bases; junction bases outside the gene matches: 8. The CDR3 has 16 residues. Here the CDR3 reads CASSQGTGVVLDTQYF. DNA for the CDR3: TGCGCCAGCAGCCAAGGGACAGGGGTCGTTTTGGATACGCAGTATTTT.

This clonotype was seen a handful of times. The CDR3 is CAISPTARGDEQFF. The CDR3 nucleotides read TGTGCCATCAGCCCGACAGCCCGGGGGGATGAGCAGTTCTTC. V gene TRBV10-3 combines with J gene TRBJ2-1, with TRBD2 matching over 7 bases. From germline, CDR1 is ENHRY and CDR2 SYGVKD. The J segment lost 8 bases and the V segment lost 6 bases, leaving 10 bases of the junction unmatched. The CDR3 consists of 14 residues.